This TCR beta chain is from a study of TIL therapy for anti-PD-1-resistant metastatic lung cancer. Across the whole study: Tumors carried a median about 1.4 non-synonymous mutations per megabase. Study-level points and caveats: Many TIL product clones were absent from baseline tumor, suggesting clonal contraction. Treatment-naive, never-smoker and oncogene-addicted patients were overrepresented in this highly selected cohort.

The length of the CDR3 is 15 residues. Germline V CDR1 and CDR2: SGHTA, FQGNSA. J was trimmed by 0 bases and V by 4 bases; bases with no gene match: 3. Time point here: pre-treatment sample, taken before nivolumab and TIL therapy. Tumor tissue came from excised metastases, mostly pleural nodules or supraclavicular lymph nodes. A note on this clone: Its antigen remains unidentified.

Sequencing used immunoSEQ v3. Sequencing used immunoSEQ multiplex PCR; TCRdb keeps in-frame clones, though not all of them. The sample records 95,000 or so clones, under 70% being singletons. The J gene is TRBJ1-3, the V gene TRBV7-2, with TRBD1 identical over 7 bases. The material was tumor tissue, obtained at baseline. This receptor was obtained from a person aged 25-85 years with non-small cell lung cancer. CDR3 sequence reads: CASSSGQLSGNTIYF. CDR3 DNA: TGTGCCAGCAGCTCGGGACAGCTCTCTGGAAACACCATATATTTT.